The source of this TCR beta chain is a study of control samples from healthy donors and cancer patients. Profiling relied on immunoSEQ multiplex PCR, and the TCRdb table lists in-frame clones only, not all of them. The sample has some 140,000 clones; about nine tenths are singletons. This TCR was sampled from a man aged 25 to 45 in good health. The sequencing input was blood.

Here the CDR3 reads CASSLRANSPLHF. For the CDR3, the DNA is TGTGCCAGCAGCCTACGGGCCAATTCACCCCTCCACTTT. This rearrangement joins TRBV3-1 (or the pseudogene TRBV3-2) to TRBJ1-6; D gene uncertain. V dropped 4 bases and J dropped 7 bases, with 8 bases sitting between them. This CDR3 is built from 13 residues. Germline assignment: CDR1 LGHDT and CDR2 YNNKEL (reference sequence).